This T cell receptor beta chain was found in a study of regulatory T cells in long-lasting Graves disease. General study results and limits: Sampling was limited to peripheral blood rather than thyroid tissue.

CDR3 regions were amplified by Arm-PCR using iRepertoire HTBI primers to build TCR beta libraries. TCRdb called the multiplex PCR reads again in MiXCR, with one record for every CDR3 protein. The sample yields 200,000 to 300,000 distinct CDR3 sequences, just over 20% seen once. This CDR3 is 16 amino acids long. V gave up 3 bases and J gave up 2 bases, with 18 bases separating them. Germline CDR1 reads DFQATT; CDR2 reads SNEGSKA (reference sequence). This clonotype appeared many times. Its antigen is currently unknown. Time point noted: newly diagnosed GD, antithyroid drugs for less than 3 months. Isolated PBMC RNA provided the starting material for the TCR library. The authors drew patients from an endocrinology department in Xi'an, China.

Sequences were derived from peripheral blood mononuclear cells (PBMCs), sampled at new diagnosis, from a patient treated with antithyroid drugs. J is TRBJ2-3 and V is TRBV20-1; D is perhaps TRBD2 (6 bases). The clonotype was recovered from a female donor with Graves disease. CDR3: CSASASSAAPTDTQYF. CDR3 nucleotides: TGCAGTGCTAGTGCCTCTAGCGCGGCCCCCACAGATACGCAGTATTTT.